Each of the 21 T cell receptor beta chains below was sequenced from the same sample in a study of blood T cell repertoires in COVID-19. The method was immunoSEQ multiplex PCR; TCRdb's version includes in-frame clones alone and lacks a portion of them. In the table there are some 290,000 clones, nearly 90% of which are singletons. Sequencing was carried out using peripheral blood. These receptors originate from a woman aged 40 to 50 with COVID-19, enrolled during active disease.

DNA of the CDR3: TGTGCCAGCAGTTACTCGAGAACCGGAGATAATGAAAAACTGTTTTTT. This encodes CASSYSRTGDNEKLFF. This chain joins TRBV6-5 and TRBJ1-4; D is undetermined. CDR3 length: 16 residues. CDR1 MNHEY and CDR2 SVGAGI come from the germline V gene. V lost 0 bases and J 4 bases, leaving 12 bases between the germline ends.

The CDR3 spells CASSSGSSYEQYF. The CDR3 nucleotides are TGTGCCAGCAGCTCGGGATCCTCCTACGAGCAGTACTTC. The chain uses TRBV5-4 and TRBJ2-7, with D perhaps matching TRBD2 (5 bases). Germline CDR1 and CDR2: SGHNT and YYREEE (reference sequence). With 3 bases removed from V and 0 bases from J, the gap between germline ends came to 7 bases. The CDR3 is made up of 13 amino acids.

The chain has TRBV9 and TRBJ1-1; 7 bases are shared with TRBD1. From germline, CDR1 is SGDLS and CDR2 YYNGEE. This CDR3 has 15 residues. V shed 4 bases, J shed 0 bases, and the junction held 6 bases outside the gene matches. The CDR3 coding sequence is TGTGCCAGCAGCCGTCAGGGGGGCATGAACACTGAAGCTTTCTTT. Translating gives CASSRQGGMNTEAFF.

V and J are TRBV13 and TRBJ2-1; D ambiguous. The CDR3 is 13 residues long. The V gene lost 7 bases and the J gene lost 8 bases, with 15 bases spanning the gap. Germline V lookup: CDR1 PRHDT, CDR2 FYEKMQ (reference sequence). CDR3 DNA: TGTGCCAGCAACATATTTCGGGTCGATGAGCAGTTCTTC. This codes for CASNIFRVDEQFF.

The gene calls are TRBV5-6 and TRBJ2-7; 9 nucleotides line up with TRBD1. After removal of 4 bases from V and 5 bases from J, the junction contained 10 bases not matched to a gene. The CDR3 spans 15 residues. Germline V gene lookup returns CDR1 SGHDT and CDR2 YYEEEE. CDR3 in DNA: TGTGCCAGCAGCCTAGGGGGACAGGGCCTCGACGAGCAGTACTTC. Translated: CASSLGGQGLDEQYF.

The J gene is TRBJ1-1, the V gene TRBV5-5; 11 nucleotides match TRBD1. This CDR3 contains 18 residues. In germline, CDR1 is SGHKS, CDR2 YYEKEE (reference sequence). With 4 bases clipped from V and 1 base from J, the junction kept 12 bases outside the gene matches. CDR3 sequence reads: CASSAGQGATGWNTEAFF. As DNA, the CDR3 is TGTGCCAGCAGCGCCGGACAGGGGGCAACGGGTTGGAACACTGAAGCTTTCTTT.

As to this clone: Distinct nucleotide sequences in the sample also encode this CDR3. The gene calls are TRBV19 and TRBJ2-2, with D possibly TRBD2 on 5 matching bases. Germline V CDR1 and CDR2: LNHDA, SQIVND (reference sequence). V gave up 3 bases and J gave up 5 bases, with 7 bases separating them. This CDR3 region has 13 residues. For the CDR3, the DNA is TGTGCCAGTAGTATCCGGGGAACCGGGGAGCTGTTTTTT. The encoded protein is CASSIRGTGELFF.

This sequence joins TRBV6-5 and TRBJ2-2; D not resolved. The CDR3 sequence is 14 residues long. Trimming removed 7 bases at V and 0 bases at J, with 9 bases between. Per germline, CDR1 MNHEY and CDR2 SVGAGI. CDR3: CASMILTNTGELFF. DNA of the CDR3: TGTGCCAGCATGATACTAACGAACACCGGGGAGCTGTTTTTT.

The rearrangement uses TRBV5-4 and TRBJ2-3; D unclear. This CDR3 is 12 amino acids long. V shed 4 bases and J shed 1 base, with 4 bases lying between them. Germline V lookup: CDR1 SGHNT, CDR2 YYREEE (reference sequence). The DNA of the CDR3 is TGTGCCAGCAGCCGTCGCACAGATACGCAGTATTTT. It encodes CASSRRTDTQYF.

V is TRBV2 and J is TRBJ1-5; D possibly corresponds to TRBD1 (5 bases). CDR1 and CDR2 from the germline V gene are SNHLY and FYNNEI. The CDR3 has 14 residues. V was clipped by 8 bases and J by 3 bases, with 14 bases between them. CDR3 nucleotide sequence: TGTGCCAGCGGTCGGGGGGGTACCAATCAGCCCCAGCATTTT. Protein: CASGRGGTNQPQHF.

This clone has more than one count but fewer than ten. The chain links TRBV7-9 to TRBJ2-5; TRBD2 agrees at 7 bases. With V trimmed by 4 bases and J by 7 bases, 12 bases remained unmatched. This CDR3 is built from 15 residues. The germline CDR1 and CDR2 sequences are SEHNR and FQNEAQ (reference sequence). The CDR3 spells CASSWEGTVSGTQYF. CDR3 DNA: TGTGCCAGCAGCTGGGAGGGGACGGTTTCGGGGACCCAGTACTTC.

The genes are TRBV15 and TRBJ1-2, with TRBD1 matching over 10 bases. CDR1 is LNHNV, CDR2 YYDKDF, per germline (reference sequence). With V trimmed by 0 bases and J by 4 bases, 5 bases remained unmatched. CDR3 size: 16 residues. The CDR3 loop is CATSRDRDRGRYGYTF. DNA of the CDR3: TGTGCCACCAGCAGAGATCGAGACAGGGGGCGCTATGGCTACACCTTC.

The chain joins TRBV2 to TRBJ1-1; a weak D match, TRBD1 (5 bases). The germline gives CDR1 SNHLY, CDR2 FYNNEI. This CDR3 is 13 amino acids long. Trimming left V 5 bases short and J 5 bases short, with 12 bases between. In DNA form, the CDR3 reads TGTGCCAGCAGTTGGGGCGGGGGGACTGAAGCTTTCTTT. Translation gives CASSWGGGTEAFF.

This chain links TRBV2 with TRBJ2-1; D is possibly TRBD2 (6 bases). The CDR3 is 16 amino acids. V lost 4 bases and J 8 bases, leaving 21 bases between the germline ends. The germline V gene encodes CDR1 SNHLY and CDR2 FYNNEI. CDR3 in DNA: TGTGCCAGCAGTGTAGAGACTAGTGTTTCAGGCGATGAGCAGTTCTTC. Translation: CASSVETSVSGDEQFF.

The chain employs TRBV9 and TRBJ2-3; D not certain. This CDR3 spans 12 amino acids. V was cut by 1 base and J by 6 bases, with 6 bases left in between. Looked up from germline, CDR1 is SGDLS and CDR2 is YYNGEE. The CDR3 DNA reads TGTGCCAGCAGCGTATTGGAGGATACGCAGTATTTT. Translated, it gives CASSVLEDTQYF.

The chain has TRBV5-1 and TRBJ2-3; D perhaps matches TRBD2 (6 bases). Germline V gives CDR1 SGHRS, CDR2 YFSETQ. The CDR3 contains 15 residues. V was clipped by 0 bases and J by 0 bases, with 8 bases between them. CDR3 sequence reads: CASSLVGGSTDTQYF. The CDR3 nucleotides read TGCGCCAGCAGCTTGGTGGGGGGTAGCACAGATACGCAGTATTTT. The full variable domain, its missing parts supplied by reference TRBV5-1 and TRBJ2-3, is KAGVTQTPRYLIKTRGQQVTLSCSPISGHRSVSWYQQTPGQGLQFLFEYFSETQRNKGNFPGRFSGRQFSNSRSEMNVSTLELGDSALYLCASSLVGGSTDTQYFGPGTRLTVL.

The genes are TRBV19 and TRBJ2-7, with D possibly matching TRBD2 (6 bases). This CDR3 contains 13 residues. CDR1 and CDR2 from the germline V gene are LNHDA and SQIVND (reference sequence). With 3 bases removed from V and 2 bases from J, the gap between germline ends came to 8 bases. The DNA for the CDR3 is TGTGCCAGTAGTATGCGGGGCCCCTACGAGCAGTACTTC. It is translated as CASSMRGPYEQYF. The variable domain in full, with the rest retrieved from reference TRBV19 and TRBJ2-7, is DGGITQSPKYLFRKEGQNVTLSCEQNLNHDAMYWYRQDPGQGLRLIYYSQIVNDFQKGDIAEGYSVSREKKESFPLTVTSAQKNPTAFYLCASSMRGPYEQYFGPGTRLTVT.

This clone was counted a few times. V and J are TRBV7-9 and TRBJ1-3; 8 bases match TRBD1. The length of the CDR3 is 15 residues. Germline V gives CDR1 SEHNR, CDR2 FQNEAQ (reference sequence). The V and J ends lost 3 bases and 4 bases, in that order; junction bases with no gene match: 5. The CDR3 nucleotides are TGTGCCAGCAGCTTTGGACAGGGTAGCGGAAACACCATATATTTT. Translated: CASSFGQGSGNTIYF.

The CDR3 spells CASLPRGYPSYEQYF. The DNA for the CDR3 is TGTGCCAGTCTTCCTAGGGGATATCCCTCCTACGAGCAGTACTTC. The J gene is TRBJ2-7, the V gene TRBV11-2; D perhaps matches TRBD1 (5 bases). The V and J ends lost 9 bases and 0 bases respectively, with 18 bases between them. Germline CDR1 and CDR2: SGHAT and FQNNGV. The CDR3 contains 15 residues.

The chain recombines TRBV7-8 with TRBJ1-1, with 7 bases that match TRBD1. V shed 7 bases and J 4 bases; nucleotides not matched to a gene: 12. CDR3 length: 15 residues. Germline CDR1 is SGHVS and CDR2 is FQNEAQ. CDR3: CASIPDRALSTEAFF. In DNA, the CDR3 is TGTGCCAGCATCCCTGACAGGGCCCTTTCCACTGAAGCTTTCTTT.

The chain's CDR3 is CASSSGGNQPQHF. The CDR3 region has the DNA TGTGCCAGCAGTTCGGGGGGCAATCAGCCCCAGCATTTT. The chain links TRBV6-1 to TRBJ1-5; possible D gene TRBD1, 5 bases. The CDR3 extends over 13 amino acids. The V and J ends lost 5 bases and 2 bases respectively, with 7 bases between them. Germline V gene lookup returns CDR1 MNHNS and CDR2 SASEGT.